These 5 T cell receptor beta chains were sequenced from one sample in a study of cytomegalovirus exposure and HLA in healthy donors. Primers for the PCR totalled 60 Vbeta and 13 Jbeta. TCRdb's table, derived via immunoSEQ multiplex PCR, lists solely in-frame clones and lacks some. The profile shows 150,000 to 200,000 clones, around three quarters of them singletons. Sequencing was done on a sample of PBMCs. The receptor set was obtained from a male donor in good health and CMV-seronegative.

This sequence joins TRBV27 and TRBJ2-7; D is unclear. Deletions cut 2 bases from V and 3 bases from J, with 14 bases between. The CDR3 extends over 15 amino acids. Per the germline V gene, CDR1 is MNHEY and CDR2 is SMNVEV (reference sequence). CDR3 sequence (DNA): TGTGCCAGCAGTTTACAGCCGGGTAATTTCTACGAGCAGTACTTC. This translates into CASSLQPGNFYEQYF.

This chain uses TRBV7-9 with TRBJ1-5; D uncertain. CDR3 length: 12 residues. Germline CDR1 and CDR2: SEHNR and FQNEAQ (reference sequence). V lost 4 bases and J 5 bases, leaving 6 bases between the germline ends. The CDR3 region has the DNA TGTGCCAGCAGCTCCAGTTATCAGCCCCAGCATTTT. It is translated as CASSSSYQPQHF.

The rearrangement joins TRBV5-1 to TRBJ1-2, with a weak D call TRBD1 (6 bases). CDR1 and CDR2 (germline): SGHRS, YFSETQ. This CDR3 is built from 13 residues. Deletions cut 5 bases from V and 8 bases from J, with 16 bases between. CDR3 DNA sequence: TGCGCCAGCAGGGCACCACAGGGAGCCGGCTACACCTTC. Translation gives CASRAPQGAGYTF. The entire variable domain, with the rest obtained from reference TRBV5-1 and TRBJ1-2, is as follows: KAGVTQTPRYLIKTRGQQVTLSCSPISGHRSVSWYQQTPGQGLQFLFEYFSETQRNKGNFPGRFSGRQFSNSRSEMNVSTLELGDSALYLCASRAPQGAGYTFGSGTRLTVV.

A few counts support this clone. J is TRBJ2-1 and V is TRBV29-1; the match to TRBD1 covers 8 bases. This CDR3 comprises 19 residues. Per germline, CDR1 SQVTM and CDR2 ANQGSEA. V was clipped by 7 bases and J by 4 bases; unmatched bases: 24. Here the CDR3 reads CSATKHSFPGGQGYNEQFF. CDR3 in DNA: TGCAGCGCTACAAAGCATTCATTTCCCGGTGGACAGGGTTACAATGAGCAGTTCTTC.

This clone was seen a handful of times. The chain recombines TRBV7-8 with TRBJ2-1; 10 nucleotides agree with TRBD2. The CDR3 is 16 residues long. The germline CDR1 and CDR2 sequences are SGHVS and FQNEAQ. V gave up 5 bases and J gave up 8 bases; unmatched junction bases: 12. DNA of the CDR3: TGTGCCAGCAGCAACCATAGCGGGAGGCTTAGGTATGAGCAGTTCTTC. It encodes CASSNHSGRLRYEQFF.